This T cell receptor (beta chain) derives from a study of circulating tumor DNA in untreated peripheral T-cell lymphoma. Whole-study results and caveats: In over 60% of patients, tumor-specific clonotypes were identified.

Method: immunoSEQ multiplex PCR; TCRdb's copy keeps in-frame clones and lacks some. Among about 6,600 clones, about 62% were seen once, and the ten largest hold around 60%. Tumor tissue was collected at baseline, before treatment began. Germline values: CDR1 GTSNPN, CDR2 SVGIG (reference sequence). The CDR3 sequence is 14 residues long. V was shortened by 3 bases and J by 0 bases, with 10 bases between the two germline ends. In this sample, this clone turned up a few times. The antigen is undetermined. The clonotype was recovered from a human donor with peripheral T-cell lymphoma. Sequenced sample: tumor tissue. The chain recombines TRBV30 with TRBJ2-3, with D maybe TRBD1 (6 bases). The CDR3 bases are TGTGCCTGGAGACAGGGATATAGCACAGATACGCAGTATTTT. Amino acid sequence: CAWRQGYSTDTQYF.